Following are 27 T cell receptor beta chains from one sample sequenced in a study of graft-versus-host responses after intestinal transplantation. Generated by immunoSEQ multiplex PCR, the TCRdb table keeps only in-frame clones and is missing some. The sample lists 35,000 to 45,000 clones; approximately 93% were seen once. The specimen comprised PBMCs, sampled 700 to 850 days after intestinal transplantation. These receptors all stem from a human patient who received an intestinal transplant, so some T cells may come from the graft donor.

The rearrangement uses TRBV4-1 and TRBJ2-3, with TRBD1 as a possible D gene (5 bases). The CDR3 runs 16 residues. V lost 1 base to trimming and J lost 10 bases, with 21 bases between them. Germline values: CDR1 MGHRA, CDR2 YSYEKL. The CDR3 DNA sequence: TGCGCCAGCAGCCAAGTTCATGACAGCCGCAGATACGCGCAGTATTTT. Its translation is CASSQVHDSRRYAQYF.

The chain is built from TRBV4-1 and TRBJ1-2; the D gene is possibly TRBD1 (5 bases). The CDR3 has 15 amino acids. Deletions cut 5 bases from V and 1 base from J, with 14 bases between. CDR1 is MGHRA and CDR2 is YSYEKL in the germline V gene. CDR3 residues: CASSERGWDNYGYTF. As DNA, the CDR3 is TGCGCCAGCAGCGAAAGGGGCTGGGATAACTATGGCTACACCTTC.

This rearrangement joins TRBV4-1 to TRBJ1-1, with D perhaps matching TRBD1 (5 bases). Looked up from germline, CDR1 is MGHRA and CDR2 is YSYEKL. The ends were cut back, 3 bases at V and 3 bases at J, with 23 bases in the middle. This CDR3 region has 18 residues. In nucleotides, the CDR3 is TGCGCCAGCAGCCAGGCCCCTACGGGGGTTGAGGGGTACACTGAAGCTTTCTTT. This encodes CASSQAPTGVEGYTEAFF.

The J gene is TRBJ2-5, the V gene TRBV9; D ambiguous. In germline, CDR1 is SGDLS, CDR2 YYNGEE. Trimming shortened V by 1 base and J by 1 base, and 23 bases separated the two germline ends. The CDR3 contains 19 residues. DNA for the CDR3: TGTGCCAGCAGCGTATCGATCCTCGACGACACGCGACCCCAAGAGACCCAGTACTTC. Translation gives CASSVSILDDTRPQETQYF. Drawing the rest from reference TRBV9 and TRBJ2-5, the complete variable domain is DSGVTQTPKHLITATGQRVTLRCSPRSGDLSVYWYQQSLDQGLQFLIQYYNGEERAKGNILERFSAQQFPDLHSELNLSSLELGDSALYFCASSVSILDDTRPQETQYFGPGTRLLVL.

V and J are TRBV7-6 and TRBJ1-1; D not certain. CDR1 is SGHVS and CDR2 is FNYEAQ in the germline V gene. Trimming pared 1 base from V and 1 base from J, leaving 4 bases between. CDR3 size: 13 residues. CDR3: CASSLVPNTEAFF. The CDR3 region has the DNA TGTGCCAGCAGCTTAGTTCCGAACACTGAAGCTTTCTTT.

The rearrangement uses TRBV6-5 and TRBJ1-2; tentatively, D is TRBD1 (5 bases). The V gene lost 6 bases and the J gene lost 8 bases, with 16 bases spanning the gap. CDR3 length equals 13 residues. From germline, CDR1 is MNHEY and CDR2 SVGAGI. The CDR3 DNA is TGTGCCAGCAGCCCCGGGACCGACGTAGGCTACACCTTC. Encoded protein: CASSPGTDVGYTF.

Only one count was recorded for this clone. This chain connects TRBV2 to TRBJ2-1; 7 positions match TRBD1. The germline V gene encodes CDR1 SNHLY and CDR2 FYNNEI. V gave up 3 bases and J gave up 15 bases; unmatched junction bases: 5. This CDR3 spans 11 amino acids. The CDR3 bases are TGTGCCAGCAGTGATAGGGACAGTGGGTTCTTC. Its protein product is CASSDRDSGFF.

This clone was seen once. This rearrangement joins TRBV7-6 to TRBJ2-1, with D unresolved. Germline V gives CDR1 SGHVS, CDR2 FNYEAQ. CDR3 length: 18 residues. Trimming stripped 2 bases from V and 0 bases from J, with 17 bases between. CDR3 sequence (DNA): TGTGCCAGCAGCTTAAATCCCCTAGGTTCTTCCTCCTACAATGAGCAGTTCTTC. Residues: CASSLNPLGSSSYNEQFF.

The V and J genes are TRBV21-1 and TRBJ1-2. TRBV21-1 is described as a pseudogene. CDR3 size: 15 residues. The CDR3: CASSNRPRPNYGYTF. The CDR3 nucleotides are TGTGCCAGCAGCAACCGGCCTAGACCTAACTATGGCTACACCTTC.

The CDR3 DNA is TGCGCCAGCAGCCAAGGACTAGCGGGAGGGCTTGGCGAGCAGTACTTC. The encoded protein is CASSQGLAGGLGEQYF. This sequence joins TRBV4-1 and TRBJ2-7, with TRBD2 identical over 14 bases. The CDR3 contains 16 residues. V was clipped by 1 base and J by 6 bases; unmatched bases: 5. Germline V CDR1 and CDR2: MGHRA, YSYEKL.

The chain links TRBV6-5 to TRBJ2-5, with TRBD2 matching over 7 bases. This CDR3 region has 16 residues. The V gene's germline CDR1 is MNHEY and CDR2 SVGAGI. V shed 2 bases and J 6 bases; nucleotides not matched to a gene: 12. The CDR3 protein is CASSYEAGPLRKTQYF. DNA of the CDR3: TGTGCCAGCAGTTACGAAGCGGGGCCATTACGGAAGACCCAGTACTTC.

The rearrangement joins TRBV6-6 to TRBJ2-3, with 7 nucleotides matching TRBD1. The CDR3 runs 14 residues. V shed 6 bases, J shed 5 bases, and the junction held 8 bases outside the gene matches. CDR1 MNHNY and CDR2 SVGAGI come from the germline V gene (reference sequence). The CDR3 sequence is CASSLQGPGDTQYF. CDR3 coding DNA: TGTGCCAGCAGCCTACAGGGGCCAGGAGATACGCAGTATTTT.

This rearrangement joins TRBV6-1 to TRBJ2-7; no reliable D call. Trimming pared 6 bases from V and 3 bases from J, leaving 12 bases between. The length of the CDR3 is 13 residues. Germline V gene data show CDR1 as MNHNS and CDR2 as SASEGT. The CDR3: CASRVPEFYEQYF. The CDR3 DNA reads TGTGCCAGCAGGGTACCTGAGTTCTACGAGCAGTACTTC.

This rearrangement joins TRBV7-9 to TRBJ2-1, with 9 bases lining up with TRBD1. The CDR3 extends over 16 amino acids. V was clipped by 1 base and J by 7 bases; unmatched bases: 8. In germline, CDR1 is SEHNR, CDR2 FQNEAQ (reference sequence). The chain's CDR3 is CASSLGPGQGWNEQFF. The CDR3 DNA is TGTGCCAGCAGCTTAGGTCCGGGACAGGGTTGGAATGAGCAGTTCTTC.

This clone was counted a single time. The rearrangement uses TRBV30 and TRBJ1-1; TRBD1 is a possible D gene (6 bases). The CDR3 spans 16 residues. Germline loops: CDR1 GTSNPN, CDR2 SVGIG (reference sequence). V was cut by 0 bases and J by 9 bases, with 23 bases left in between. DNA for the CDR3: TGTGCCTGGAGTGTACACGGCCGACGAACTGGGGGGCAAGCTTTCTTT. The encoded protein is CAWSVHGRRTGGQAFF. Drawing the rest from reference TRBV30 and TRBJ1-1, the complete variable domain is SQTIHQWPATLVQPVGSPLSLECTVEGTSNPNLYWYRQAAGRGLQLLFYSVGIGQISSEVPQNLSASRPQDRQFILSSKKLLLSDSGFYLCAWSVHGRRTGGQAFFGQGTRLTVV.

This clone has a single count. The genes are TRBV6-5 and TRBJ2-5; D is undetermined. Germline CDR1 reads MNHEY; CDR2 reads SVGAGI. V lost 5 bases to trimming and J lost 1 base, with 8 bases between them. There are 13 residues in the CDR3. CDR3 in amino acids: CASSPRSQETQYF. The CDR3 region has the DNA TGTGCCAGCAGTCCCAGGTCCCAAGAGACCCAGTACTTC.

The chain employs TRBV5-4 and TRBJ2-3, with D unclear. The CDR3 is 14 residues long. V lost 3 bases, J lost 2 bases, and 10 bases lay in between. Germline V gives CDR1 SGHNT, CDR2 YYREEE (reference sequence). Written as DNA, the CDR3 is TGTGCCAGCAGCTCTGTAGGCCCCACAGATACGCAGTATTTT. It is translated as CASSSVGPTDTQYF.

This clone was seen more than once but under ten times. This chain uses TRBV5-4 with TRBJ2-7; D is uncertain. The CDR3 has 11 amino acids. Trimming took 0 bases from V and 4 from J, leaving 2 bases between them. Germline V lookup: CDR1 SGHNT, CDR2 YYREEE (reference sequence). In nucleotides, the CDR3 is TGTGCCAGCAGCTTGGGGTACGAGCAGTACTTC. Residues: CASSLGYEQYF.

The sample holds one count of this clone. The chain joins TRBV29-1 to TRBJ2-2; 8 bases agree with TRBD1. Looked up from germline, CDR1 is SQVTM and CDR2 is ANQGSEA. With V trimmed by 6 bases and J by 4 bases, 4 bases remained unmatched. CDR3 length equals 13 residues. This CDR3 reads CSVGTGPTGELFF. The CDR3, as DNA: TGCAGCGTAGGGACAGGTCCCACCGGGGAGCTGTTTTTT.

The J gene is TRBJ2-2, the V gene TRBV7-9; 8 bases match TRBD2. Losses at the gene ends were 5 bases for V and 1 base for J; bases not matched to a gene: 6. Germline assignment: CDR1 SEHNR and CDR2 FQNEAQ (reference sequence). This CDR3 contains 16 residues. CDR3 sequence reads: CASSPIAGMNTGELFF. CDR3 DNA: TGTGCCAGCAGCCCAATAGCGGGAATGAACACCGGGGAGCTGTTTTTT.

The chain couples TRBV10-2 to TRBJ2-1; D remains ambiguous. CDR1 and CDR2 (germline): WSHSY, SAAADI. Trimming removed 5 bases from V and 9 bases from J, with 11 bases in between. This CDR3 region has 12 residues. In nucleotides, the CDR3 is TGCGCCAGCAGTTCAGGATCCGGTGAGCAGTTCTTC. This sequence encodes CASSSGSGEQFF.

The chain combines TRBV7-2 with TRBJ1-4; D unresolved. Germline-derived CDR1 and CDR2 are SGHTA and FQGNSA. With 1 base removed from V and 3 bases from J, the gap between germline ends came to 15 bases. The CDR3 runs 17 residues. The CDR3 reads CASSLVLSGEANEKLFF. In nucleotides, the CDR3 is TGTGCCAGCAGCTTAGTGCTTTCTGGAGAGGCTAATGAAAAACTGTTTTTT.

The chain links TRBV6-5 to TRBJ1-5, with D unclear. The CDR3 spans 13 residues. Per the germline V gene, CDR1 is MNHEY and CDR2 is SVGAGI. V was pared by 6 bases and J by 0 bases, with 6 bases between. The CDR3 protein is CASRGNSNQPQHF. CDR3 nucleotides: TGTGCCAGCAGGGGAAATAGCAATCAGCCCCAGCATTTT.

The gene calls are TRBV19 and TRBJ1-3; D not certain. Germline CDR1 and CDR2: LNHDA and SQIVND (reference sequence). The CDR3 totals 14 residues. The germline V and J ends were trimmed by 6 bases and 4 bases, with 13 bases remaining between them. CDR3 residues: CASSHGVAGNTIYF. CDR3 sequence (DNA): TGTGCCAGTAGCCACGGGGTAGCCGGAAACACCATATATTTT.

The chain employs TRBV19 and TRBJ2-5; D not resolved. Germline lookup yields CDR1 LNHDA and CDR2 SQIVND (reference sequence). The CDR3 spans 14 residues. V was pared by 1 base and J by 2 bases, with 8 bases between. For the CDR3, the DNA is TGTGCCAGTAGTATAGGTGGTCGTCAAGAGACCCAGTACTTC. It specifies CASSIGGRQETQYF.

This clone occurred a few times. The chain combines TRBV10-1 with TRBJ2-5; D may be TRBD1 or TRBD2 (5 bases each). Germline V gene lookup returns CDR1 WNHNN and CDR2 SYGVQD (reference sequence). Trimming stripped 4 bases from V and 2 bases from J, with 14 bases between. This CDR3 is 15 amino acids long. The CDR3 protein is CASSALPGPQETQYF. In DNA, the CDR3 is TGCGCCAGCAGTGCCCTCCCGGGACCACAAGAGACCCAGTACTTC.

The chain recombines TRBV5-4 with TRBJ2-5; 7 bases match TRBD1. The V gene end was trimmed by 5 bases and the J gene end by 3 bases; junction bases not matched to a gene: 4. Germline CDR1 is SGHNT and CDR2 is YYREEE (reference sequence). The CDR3 runs to 13 residues. The CDR3 DNA reads TGTGCCAGCAGTCCCACAGGGGAAGAGACCCAGTACTTC. Protein sequence: CASSPTGEETQYF.